The 30 T cell receptor beta chains below were found in one sample sequenced in a study of blood T cell repertoires in COVID-19. The data were produced by immunoSEQ multiplex PCR, yet TCRdb's version contains in-frame clones alone and is incomplete. This table holds 200,000 to 300,000 clones, over 70% found once. The material sequenced was peripheral blood. These receptors originate from a human donor in a cohort sampled during active COVID-19.

This sequence joins TRBV21-1 and TRBJ1-1. TRBV21-1 is classified as a pseudogene. This CDR3 contains 14 residues. The CDR3 sequence: CASSQEGRTTEAFF. The CDR3 DNA sequence: TGTGCCAGCAGTCAAGAAGGGAGAACAACTGAAGCTTTCTTT.

This rearrangement joins TRBV15 to TRBJ1-1; 8 bases line up with TRBD1. V was pared by 2 bases and J by 3 bases, with 2 bases of the junction left unmatched. Germline-derived CDR1 and CDR2 are LNHNV and YYDKDF (reference sequence). This CDR3 is built from 14 residues. In nucleotides, the CDR3 is TGTGCCACCAGCAGAAAGGGACAGGACACTGAAGCTTTCTTT. Residues: CATSRKGQDTEAFF. Full variable domain (missing parts from reference TRBV15 and TRBJ1-1): DAMVIQNPRYQVTQFGKPVTLSCSQTLNHNVMYWYQQKSSQAPKLLFHYYDKDFNNEADTPDNFQSRRPNTSFCFLDIRSPGLGDTAMYLCATSRKGQDTEAFFGQGTRLTVV.

The chain combines TRBV7-6 with TRBJ2-3; 8 nucleotides match TRBD2. Trimming took 2 bases from V and 2 from J; bases not matched to a gene: 6. This CDR3 region has 16 residues. From germline, CDR1 is SGHVS and CDR2 FNYEAQ. The CDR3 protein is CASSLSGGGPTDTQYF. CDR3 bases: TGTGCCAGCAGCTTATCCGGCGGGGGGCCCACAGATACGCAGTATTTT.

V usage is TRBV10-3 and J usage is TRBJ2-2; D might be TRBD2 (5 bases). V was shortened by 11 bases and J by 3 bases, with 19 bases between the two germline ends. Germline CDR1 is ENHRY and CDR2 is SYGVKD. The CDR3 extends over 15 amino acids. The CDR3, as DNA: TGTGCCTCCAAGGAGAGGGAGAGCGACACCGGGGAGCTGTTTTTT. Translating gives CASKERESDTGELFF.

The J gene is TRBJ2-3, the V gene TRBV21-1; TRBD1, the table's D call, lacks a check against the DNA. TRBV21-1 is classified as a pseudogene. This CDR3 contains 15 residues. For the CDR3, the DNA is TGTGCCAGCAGCAGGTACGGACAGGGGGCAGATACGCAGTATTTT. Translating it yields CASSRYGQGADTQYF.

This chain uses TRBV7-2 with TRBJ2-7, with unresolved D. Germline CDR1 is SGHTA and CDR2 is FQGNSA. The CDR3 length is 15 residues. Trimming pared 2 bases from V and 4 bases from J, leaving 15 bases between. As DNA, the CDR3 is TGTGCCAGCAGCTTATCCACTTCCCGCGGTTACGAGCAGTACTTC. The encoded protein is CASSLSTSRGYEQYF.

The V call is TRBV5-6, the J call TRBJ2-7; 9 bases are a match to TRBD1. J was trimmed by 3 bases and V by 0 bases; bases with no gene match: 4. Per germline, CDR1 SGHDT and CDR2 YYEEEE. This CDR3 has 15 residues. CDR3 protein: CASSLGDRADYEQYF. In nucleotides, the CDR3 is TGTGCCAGCAGCTTGGGGGACAGGGCCGACTACGAGCAGTACTTC.

The chain employs TRBV4-2 and TRBJ2-1, with a weak D call TRBD2 (6 bases). This CDR3 comprises 16 residues. V lost 0 bases to trimming and J lost 1 base, with 10 bases between them. Germline V gene lookup returns CDR1 LGHNA and CDR2 YNFKEQ. CDR3 protein: CASSQDEAGSYNEQFF. Written as DNA, the CDR3 is TGTGCCAGCAGCCAAGATGAGGCGGGGTCCTACAATGAGCAGTTCTTC.

The J gene is TRBJ2-3, the V gene TRBV13, with a weak D call TRBD1 (6 bases). Germline loops: CDR1 PRHDT, CDR2 FYEKMQ (reference sequence). Trimming took off 3 bases at V and 4 bases at J, with 11 bases between the two ends. This CDR3 is 14 amino acids long. CDR3 sequence: CASSFKKGADTQYF. CDR3 in DNA: TGTGCCAGCAGCTTTAAGAAGGGGGCAGATACGCAGTATTTT.

The chain has TRBV5-5 and TRBJ2-5, with 10 bases lining up with TRBD2. The CDR3 is 17 amino acids. With V trimmed by 0 bases and J by 0 bases, 5 bases remained unmatched. Looked up from germline, CDR1 is SGHKS and CDR2 is YYEKEE (reference sequence). CDR3 coding DNA: TGTGCCAGCAGCTTGGGGCTAGCGGGGGCGCACCAAGAGACCCAGTACTTC. This translates into CASSLGLAGAHQETQYF.

The CDR3 region has the DNA TGTGCCAGCTCCCCAGACAGGTTCTACGGCTACACCTTC. Its protein product is CASSPDRFYGYTF. The rearrangement uses TRBV18 and TRBJ1-2; D possibly corresponds to TRBD1 (6 bases). Trimming shortened V by 6 bases and J by 8 bases, and 16 bases separated the two germline ends. The germline V gene encodes CDR1 KGHSH and CDR2 LQKENI. The CDR3 is made up of 13 amino acids.

V is TRBV3-1 (or the pseudogene TRBV3-2) and J is TRBJ2-2, with D possibly being TRBD2 (6 bases). V lost 0 bases, J lost 4 bases, and 12 bases lay in between. This CDR3 has 16 amino acids. CDR1 LGHDT and CDR2 YNNKEL come from the germline V gene (reference sequence). Here the CDR3 reads CASSQDGAGRTGELFF. The CDR3, as DNA: TGTGCCAGCAGCCAAGATGGCGCGGGACGCACCGGGGAGCTGTTTTTT.

The chain recombines TRBV6-5 with TRBJ1-2; 7 bases match TRBD1. CDR1 MNHEY and CDR2 SVGAGI come from the germline V gene. The CDR3 runs to 15 residues. After removal of 6 bases from V and 2 bases from J, the junction contained 9 bases not matched to a gene. Written as DNA, the CDR3 is TGTGCCAGCAGCAGATCCGGGACAGCAAACTATGGCTACACCTTC. It specifies CASSRSGTANYGYTF.

V is TRBV18 and J is TRBJ1-1, with D unclear. In germline, CDR1 is KGHSH, CDR2 LQKENI. The CDR3 runs to 16 residues. Between the trimmed V and J ends, which lost 2 bases and 1 base, there was a span of 14 bases. CDR3: CASSPSYVAGNTEAFF. DNA of the CDR3: TGTGCCAGCTCACCATCCTATGTGGCGGGGAACACTGAAGCTTTCTTT.

The CDR3 protein is CASSLGGNRDQPQHF. CDR3 DNA sequence: TGTGCCAGCAGCTTGGGGGGCAATCGGGATCAGCCCCAGCATTTT. The chain recombines TRBV5-6 with TRBJ1-5; D possibly corresponds to TRBD1 (5 bases). The V end was cut by 0 bases, the J end by 5 bases, with 12 bases between. The CDR3 spans 15 residues. Germline CDR1 SGHDT, CDR2 YYEEEE.

CDR3 coding DNA: TGTGCCAGCTCATCAATACAGGGCTACGAGCAGTACTTC. This codes for CASSSIQGYEQYF. The V call is TRBV18, the J call TRBJ2-7; possibly TRBD1 for D (6 bases). Trimming removed 5 bases at V and 3 bases at J, with 11 bases between. Germline loops: CDR1 KGHSH, CDR2 LQKENI. This CDR3 comprises 13 residues.

This clone showed up just a few times. The rearrangement uses TRBV7-6 and TRBJ2-6, with 12 bases identical to TRBD1. CDR1 SGHVS and CDR2 FNYEAQ come from the germline V gene. V gave up 6 bases and J gave up 2 bases; unmatched junction bases: 8. CDR3 length: 18 residues. The CDR3 protein is CASRSTGQGAAGANVLTF. The CDR3 nucleotides are TGTGCCAGCAGATCGACGGGACAGGGGGCGGCTGGGGCCAACGTCCTGACTTTC.

This chain connects TRBV9 to TRBJ1-2; D unclear. This CDR3 comprises 14 residues. Looked up from germline, CDR1 is SGDLS and CDR2 is YYNGEE. Trimming stripped 3 bases from V and 7 bases from J, with 16 bases between. CDR3 sequence: CASSDSLRGGGYTF. The DNA of the CDR3 is TGTGCCAGCAGCGATTCCCTCCGGGGAGGTGGCTACACCTTC. Filled out from reference TRBV9 and TRBJ1-2, the complete variable domain reads DSGVTQTPKHLITATGQRVTLRCSPRSGDLSVYWYQQSLDQGLQFLIQYYNGEERAKGNILERFSAQQFPDLHSELNLSSLELGDSALYFCASSDSLRGGGYTFGSGTRLTVV.

This rearrangement joins TRBV5-4 to TRBJ1-3; 8 bases line up with TRBD1. The germline V gene encodes CDR1 SGHNT and CDR2 YYREEE (reference sequence). The CDR3 sequence is 14 residues long. Unmatched junction bases numbered 5, after V lost 4 bases and J lost 5 bases. CDR3 residues: CASSPGQGRNTIYF. CDR3 coding DNA: TGTGCCAGCAGCCCCGGACAGGGCAGAAACACCATATATTTT.

The chain carries TRBV28 and TRBJ2-1, with D perhaps TRBD2 (6 bases). Trimming took off 2 bases at V and 1 base at J, with 9 bases between the two ends. Germline assignment: CDR1 MDHEN and CDR2 SYDVKM. The CDR3 runs 15 residues. The CDR3 sequence is CASSLVGTSYNEQFF. The CDR3 nucleotides are TGTGCCAGCAGTTTAGTAGGGACTTCCTACAATGAGCAGTTCTTC.

This chain uses TRBV29-1 with TRBJ2-7, with 8 nucleotides matching TRBD1. The CDR3 runs to 13 residues. J gave up 1 base and V 3 bases, and 2 bases lay outside the gene matches. Looked up from germline, CDR1 is SQVTM and CDR2 is ANQGSEA. The DNA of the CDR3 is TGCAGCGTTGAGACAGGGGAATCCTACGAGCAGTACTTC. Translation: CSVETGESYEQYF.

This chain joins TRBV21-1 and TRBJ2-1; the D segment call TRBD2 is taken from the table without a DNA check. TRBV21-1 is flagged as a pseudogene. The CDR3 is made up of 14 amino acids. CDR3 protein: CASSTDREPDEQFF. The CDR3 nucleotides read TGTGCCAGCAGCACGGACCGGGAGCCCGATGAGCAGTTCTTC.

The chain has TRBV28 and TRBJ1-2; 7 bases are a match to TRBD1. The CDR3 runs 15 residues. Unmatched junction bases numbered 9, after V lost 5 bases and J lost 3 bases. CDR1 and CDR2 (germline): MDHEN, SYDVKM. In DNA form, the CDR3 reads TGTGCCAGCAGTCCCGGACAGGCCTACTACTATGGCTACACCTTC. Translation: CASSPGQAYYYGYTF.

This chain's CDR3 is CASSQGSGNTIYF. In DNA form, the CDR3 reads TGTGCCAGCAGCCAGGGGTCTGGAAACACCATATATTTT. This chain links TRBV5-6 with TRBJ1-3; D possibly corresponds to TRBD1 (6 bases). The germline CDR1 and CDR2 sequences are SGHDT and YYEEEE. V shed 4 bases and J shed 1 base, with 6 bases lying between them. This CDR3 is built from 13 residues.

The chain joins TRBV7-8 to TRBJ2-6; D is undetermined. The V gene's germline CDR1 is SGHVS and CDR2 FQNEAQ. Trimming stripped 5 bases from V and 0 bases from J, with 11 bases between. CDR3 length: 16 residues. The CDR3 reads CASSPGSYSGANVLTF. The CDR3 DNA reads as TGTGCCAGCAGCCCCGGTTCCTACTCTGGGGCCAACGTCCTGACTTTC. Combining the CDR3 with reference TRBV7-8 and TRBJ2-6 gives the whole variable domain GAGVSQSPRYKVAKRGQDVALRCDPISGHVSLFWYQQALGQGPEFLTYFQNEAQLDKSGLPSDRFFAERPEGSVSTLKIQRTQQEDSAVYLCASSPGSYSGANVLTFGAGSRLTVL.

This sequence joins TRBV19 and TRBJ2-5, with a possible D match to TRBD2 (6 bases). CDR1 and CDR2 from the germline V gene are LNHDA and SQIVND (reference sequence). Trimming cost V 4 bases and J 0 bases, with 12 bases left between them. This CDR3 comprises 15 residues. The CDR3 coding sequence is TGTGCCAGTAGTAGGGGGGTCCGGTACCAAGAGACCCAGTACTTC. Translating gives CASSRGVRYQETQYF.

A few counts support this clone. CDR3 nucleotide sequence: TGCAGCGTTGAAGTACCCGGGACAGGGTACTACGAGCAGTACTTC. This translates into CSVEVPGTGYYEQYF. The chain uses TRBV29-1 and TRBJ2-7; 9 bases are a match to TRBD1. V lost 1 base, J lost 3 bases, and 7 bases stayed unmatched. Germline V gene sequence: CDR1 SQVTM, CDR2 ANQGSEA. The CDR3 totals 15 residues.

CDR3 loop: CASSLGLAGGHRDTQYF. The CDR3 bases are TGTGCCAGCAGTCTCGGACTAGCGGGGGGCCACCGGGATACGCAGTATTTT. V gene TRBV27 combines with J gene TRBJ2-3, with 14 nucleotides matching TRBD2. In germline, CDR1 is MNHEY, CDR2 SMNVEV (reference sequence). Losses at the gene ends were 5 bases for V and 6 bases for J; bases not matched to a gene: 10. This CDR3 is built from 17 residues.

This clone was seen only once. The rearrangement joins TRBV2 to TRBJ1-2; TRBD1 matches at 7 bases. Trimming removed 3 bases from V and 8 bases from J; junction bases left unmatched: 9. Germline V gene data show CDR1 as SNHLY and CDR2 as FYNNEI. CDR3 length: 14 residues. The CDR3: CASSDQQGVRGYTF. The CDR3 nucleotides are TGTGCCAGCAGTGACCAGCAGGGGGTGAGGGGCTACACCTTC.

The chain uses TRBV3-1 (or the pseudogene TRBV3-2) and TRBJ2-2; D might be TRBD2 (5 bases). Trimming removed 4 bases from V and 2 bases from J, with 14 bases in between. The V gene's germline CDR1 is LGHDT and CDR2 YNNKEL (reference sequence). The CDR3 is made up of 16 amino acids. The CDR3 spells CASSRTRTLNTGELFF. The DNA of the CDR3 is TGTGCCAGCAGCCGAACTAGGACCCTAAACACCGGGGAGCTGTTTTTT.